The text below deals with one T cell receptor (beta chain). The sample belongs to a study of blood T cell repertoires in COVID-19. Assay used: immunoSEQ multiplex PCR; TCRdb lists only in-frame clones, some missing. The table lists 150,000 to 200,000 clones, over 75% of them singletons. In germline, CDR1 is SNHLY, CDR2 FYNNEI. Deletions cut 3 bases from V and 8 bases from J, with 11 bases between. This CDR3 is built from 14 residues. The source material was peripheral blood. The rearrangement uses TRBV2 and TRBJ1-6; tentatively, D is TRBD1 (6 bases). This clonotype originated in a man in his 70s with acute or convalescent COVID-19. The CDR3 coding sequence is TGTGCCAGCAGTGAGGGGCAGGGGTATTCACCCCTCCACTTT. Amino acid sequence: CASSEGQGYSPLHF.